The 20 T cell receptor beta chains reported below all come from one sample, sequenced in a study of CD8 T cells in ankylosing spondylitis. These receptors' antigens are unknown. Notes on the study in general: A TCR beta motif made of fewer than 10 highly homologous variants seemed typical of ankylosing spondylitis blood.

TCRdb re-derived calls from the 5' RACE reads in MiXCR, one entry per CDR3 protein. The sample lists a few hundred thousand distinct CDR3 sequences, 20% to 25% occurring once. Sample: blood, either unsorted or a sorted T cell fraction (not recorded which). These receptors were obtained from a male donor with ankylosing spondylitis.

The V and J genes are TRBV29-1 and TRBJ2-1, with D perhaps TRBD2 (5 bases). The germline V gene encodes CDR1 SQVTM and CDR2 ANQGSEA. The CDR3 is 13 residues long. V lost 5 bases to trimming and J lost 7 bases, with 15 bases between them. Here the CDR3 reads CSVSGSGTNEQFF. The CDR3 DNA follows: TGCAGCGTTAGTGGGAGTGGTACAAATGAGCAGTTCTTC.

The V call is TRBV20-1, the J call TRBJ2-5; 8 bases are shared with TRBD1. The CDR3 consists of 13 residues. V shed 5 bases and J 6 bases; nucleotides not matched to a gene: 8. Germline assignment: CDR1 DFQATT and CDR2 SNEGSKA (reference sequence). This CDR3 reads CSAPGQGTKTQYF. CDR3 DNA sequence: TGCAGTGCTCCCGGACAGGGAACAAAGACCCAGTACTTC.

The CDR3 bases are TGTGCCAGCATCGCCTGGGACAGGGGAAACATTCAGTACTTC. This encodes CASIAWDRGNIQYF. The rearrangement links TRBV5-5 to TRBJ2-4, with 10 bases that match TRBD1. This CDR3 comprises 14 residues. Germline-derived CDR1 and CDR2 are SGHKS and YYEKEE (reference sequence). Germline trimming cut 6 bases from V and 6 bases from J; bases unmatched to any gene: 6.

This clonotype was recorded a few times. V gene TRBV7-2 combines with J gene TRBJ2-2, with 11 bases that match TRBD2. From germline, CDR1 is SGHTA and CDR2 FQGNSA. J gave up 7 bases and V 6 bases, and 10 bases lay outside the gene matches. This CDR3 spans 16 amino acids. DNA of the CDR3: TGTGCCAGCAGGTCTCGGACTAGCGGGCTGAACGGGGAGCTGTTTTTT. Its protein is CASRSRTSGLNGELFF.

Only a few counts were recorded for this clonotype. This sequence joins TRBV7-3 and TRBJ2-1; D remains unclear. The ends were cut back, 2 bases at V and 5 bases at J, with 10 bases in the middle. Germline V gene lookup returns CDR1 SGHTA and CDR2 FQGTGA. This CDR3 contains 14 residues. CDR3 DNA: TGTGCCAGCAGCTTAGGTAGCACTAACAATGAGCAGTTCTTC. Its protein product is CASSLGSTNNEQFF.

The sample holds many counts of this clonotype. This chain connects TRBV5-1 to TRBJ2-1; D may be TRBD1 or TRBD2 (7 bases each). The germline V and J ends were trimmed by 1 base and 2 bases, with 13 bases remaining between them. The CDR3 extends over 16 amino acids. Germline assignment: CDR1 SGHRS and CDR2 YFSETQ. This CDR3 reads CASSLFAGGAYNEQFF. DNA of the CDR3: TGCGCCAGCAGCTTGTTCGCAGGGGGGGCCTACAATGAGCAGTTCTTC.

The J gene is TRBJ1-1, the V gene TRBV20-1; 9 bases line up with TRBD1. J was trimmed by 9 bases and V by 2 bases; bases with no gene match: 10. Germline V CDR1 and CDR2: DFQATT, SNEGSKA (reference sequence). The CDR3 runs 14 residues. This chain's CDR3 is CSARSGTGSFKAFF. CDR3 DNA: TGCAGTGCTAGATCCGGGACAGGGAGCTTTAAAGCTTTCTTT.

The chain recombines TRBV7-2 with TRBJ2-1, with no clear D. CDR1 and CDR2 from the germline V gene are SGHTA and FQGNSA. The CDR3 runs 14 residues. Trimming pared 1 base from V and 9 bases from J, leaving 13 bases between. The CDR3 nucleotides are TGTGCCAGCAGCTTAGTACTTCGAGCATCTGAGCAGTTCTTC. It codes for CASSLVLRASEQFF.

This clonotype was counted between two and nine times. The chain links TRBV19 to TRBJ2-4; D unclear. The V end was cut by 4 bases, the J end by 6 bases, with 16 bases between. CDR3 size: 15 residues. Germline assignment: CDR1 LNHDA and CDR2 SQIVND (reference sequence). The CDR3 nucleotides are TGTGCCAGTAGTAGGGATCGGTGGTACGTAAACATTCAGTACTTC. Its translation is CASSRDRWYVNIQYF.

This clonotype was recorded a few times. The rearrangement uses TRBV7-6 and TRBJ1-1, with a tentative D call TRBD1 (6 bases). Per the germline V gene, CDR1 is SGHVS and CDR2 is FNYEAQ. V lost 6 bases to trimming and J lost 5 bases, with 16 bases between them. This CDR3 comprises 14 residues. Here the CDR3 reads CASSLQGMSTEAFF. CDR3 bases: TGTGCCAGCAGTCTACAGGGAATGAGTACTGAAGCTTTCTTT.

This clonotype was observed at least ten times. This chain joins TRBV12-3 or TRBV12-4 and TRBJ2-5, with D perhaps matching TRBD2 (5 bases). V shed 6 bases and J shed 6 bases, with 14 bases lying between them. The CDR3 is 13 amino acids. In nucleotides, the CDR3 is TGTGCCAGCAGCCTCGGACGGGGAAAGACCCAGTACTTC. Encoded protein: CASSLGRGKTQYF.

This clonotype came up a few times. The J gene is TRBJ2-3, the V gene TRBV28; D is perhaps TRBD1 or TRBD2 (5 bases each). The V gene's germline CDR1 is MDHEN and CDR2 SYDVKM. This CDR3 is 16 amino acids long. Trimming shortened V by 2 bases and J by 8 bases, and 20 bases separated the two germline ends. This CDR3 is CASSLRPGRLLSTQYF. CDR3 nucleotide sequence: TGTGCCAGCAGTTTACGCCCGGGACGGCTCTTGAGTACGCAGTATTTT.

This clonotype has more than one count but fewer than ten. The chain links TRBV5-1 to TRBJ1-1, with 8 bases fitting TRBD1. The CDR3 consists of 15 residues. From germline, CDR1 is SGHRS and CDR2 YFSETQ. The trim removed 0 bases at V and 1 base at J, leaving 2 bases unmatched. CDR3 nucleotides: TGCGCCAGCAGCTTGGTGACAGGGGAGAACACTGAAGCTTTCTTT. This codes for CASSLVTGENTEAFF.

V is TRBV20-1 and J is TRBJ2-7; the D call may be TRBD1 or TRBD2 (5 bases each). The CDR3 covers 13 residues. The germline gives CDR1 DFQATT, CDR2 SNEGSKA (reference sequence). Trimming removed 2 bases from V and 4 bases from J, with 12 bases in between. CDR3 DNA sequence: TGCAGTGCTAGAAATCCAGGGAGATACGAGCAGTACTTC. It translates to CSARNPGRYEQYF.

This sequence joins TRBV29-1 and TRBJ2-7, with 8 bases that match TRBD1. Germline CDR1 SQVTM, CDR2 ANQGSEA. The CDR3 runs to 14 residues. The V and J ends lost 6 bases and 6 bases, in that order; junction bases with no gene match: 13. The CDR3 bases are TGCAGCGTCCAAAGGACAGGGTCTCGGGGCGAGCAGTACTTC. The encoded protein is CSVQRTGSRGEQYF.

In this sample, this clonotype turned up a few times. The chain has TRBV20-1 and TRBJ1-6; 9 bases agree with TRBD1. This CDR3 comprises 13 residues. The V and J ends lost 6 bases and 5 bases, in that order; junction bases with no gene match: 2. Germline assignment: CDR1 DFQATT and CDR2 SNEGSKA (reference sequence). Here the CDR3 reads CSARTGDNSPLHF. CDR3 DNA: TGCAGTGCCCGGACAGGGGATAATTCACCCCTCCACTTT.

This clonotype was detected a few times. This chain links TRBV18 with TRBJ2-3, with 8 bases that match TRBD2. After removal of 3 bases from V and 1 base from J, the junction contained 6 bases not matched to a gene. CDR1 KGHSH and CDR2 LQKENI come from the germline V gene. The CDR3 is 16 residues long. The DNA for the CDR3 is TGTGCCAGCTCACCCTCCCGAGCGGGGGGCACAGATACGCAGTATTTT. Its protein product is CASSPSRAGGTDTQYF.

A note on this clonotype: This may arise from a read error, as a much more abundant clone is one base away. The V call is TRBV12-3 or TRBV12-4, the J call TRBJ1-2; D uncertain. The V gene lost 9 bases and the J gene lost 4 bases, with 18 bases spanning the gap. The CDR3 has 14 amino acids. In nucleotides, the CDR3 is TGTGCCAGGAGTCTCACGGGAGGCTTCTATGGCTACACCTTC. Amino acids: CARSLTGGFYGYTF.

V usage is TRBV10-3 and J usage is TRBJ2-1, with D possibly matching TRBD1 (6 bases). Germline V lookup: CDR1 ENHRY, CDR2 SYGVKD. CDR3 length: 14 residues. Trimming took off 8 bases at V and 3 bases at J, with 14 bases between the two ends. CDR3 protein: CAIGVQTGYNEQFF. Here the CDR3 DNA reads TGTGCCATCGGTGTCCAGACAGGCTACAATGAGCAGTTCTTC.

The chain uses TRBV4-3 and TRBJ1-4, with D unresolved. CDR3 length equals 15 residues. Between the trimmed V and J ends, which lost 0 bases and 6 bases, there was a span of 11 bases. Germline V gene data show CDR1 as LGHNA and CDR2 as YSLEER. Here the CDR3 DNA reads TGCGCCAGCAGCCAAGACAGGAGGAGGGATGAAAAACTGTTTTTT. Translation gives CASSQDRRRDEKLFF.